The rows below give T cell receptor beta chains drawn from one sample of a study of identical twins. TCRdb ran MiXCR on the 5' RACE reads and lists one entry per CDR3 protein. The sample has approximately 680,000 distinct CDR3 sequences, 7.1% seen once. These data also formed part of another study, on yellow fever vaccine responses in identical twins.

Material: PBMCs. The receptors originated from a woman aged 18-35 years in good health. Both conserved end residues are part of each CDR3. D genes are given only for firm matches. Where a row states a size, it is once, few, many or the class of an expanded clone; other rows omit it.

.	TRBV4-1	few	TRBJ1-3	CASSQERGNTIYF	TGCGCCAGCAGCCAAGAACGCGGAAACACCATATATTTT
TRBD2	TRBV5-1	.	TRBJ2-3	CASKAGGLDTQYF	TGCGCCAGCAAAGCGGGAGGGCTGGATACGCAGTATTTT
TRBD2	TRBV12-3/TRBV12-4	many	TRBJ2-2	CASSTSGVYTGELFF	TGTGCCAGCAGCACTAGCGGGGTCTACACCGGGGAGCTGTTTTTT
TRBD2	TRBV10-3	many	TRBJ2-5	CAISDPGLAGGRTQYF	TGTGCCATCAGTGATCCCGGACTAGCGGGGGGGCGGACCCAGTACTTC
.	TRBV12-3/TRBV12-4	many	TRBJ2-5	CASWMGETQYF	TGTGCCAGCTGGATGGGGGAGACCCAGTACTTC
.	TRBV24-1	few	TRBJ2-2	CATSDPSLTGNTGELFF	TGTGCCACCAGTGACCCTAGCCTAACAGGGAACACCGGGGAGCTGTTTTTT
TRBD1	TRBV6-5	.	TRBJ2-3	CASSNRPGQGTDTKYF	TGTGCCAGCAGTAACCGACCGGGACAGGGCACAGATACGAAGTATTTT
.	TRBV5-6	few	TRBJ2-5	CASSQSYQETQYF	TGTGCCAGCAGCCAATCCTACCAAGAGACCCAGTACTTC
.	TRBV21-1	.	TRBJ2-1	CASSPGWYNEQFF	TGTGCCAGCAGCCCCGGGTGGTACAATGAGCAGTTCTTC
TRBD1	TRBV6-5	many	TRBJ2-2	CASSNRGSNTGELFF	TGTGCCAGCAGTAACAGGGGCTCCAACACCGGGGAGCTGTTTTTT
.	TRBV11-2	.	TRBJ2-3	CASSPLWGPSTDTQYF	TGTGCCAGCAGCCCCCTATGGGGCCCGAGCACAGATACGCAGTATTTT
.	TRBV5-1	.	TRBJ2-1	CASSLGQRSNNEQFF	TGCGCCAGCAGCTTGGGCCAGCGGAGCAACAATGAGCAGTTCTTC
.	TRBV29-1	.	TRBJ2-7	CSVDRGYEQYF	TGCAGCGTTGACCGCGGCTACGAGCAGTACTTC
.	TRBV24-1	.	TRBJ1-1	CATRDSLNTEAFF	TGTGCCACCAGGGACAGTCTGAACACTGAAGCTTTCTTT
.	TRBV5-1	many	TRBJ2-1	CATGDGHTSNEQFF	TGCGCCACCGGGGACGGCCATACCTCCAATGAGCAGTTCTTC
TRBD1	TRBV18	.	TRBJ2-5	CASSPNDGTGATQYF	TGTGCCAGCTCACCAAACGATGGGACAGGGGCGACCCAGTACTTC
.	TRBV7-8	few	TRBJ2-7	CASSLAASSGIRHYEQYF	TGTGCCAGCAGCTTAGCGGCTAGTTCCGGAATCCGTCACTACGAGCAGTACTTC